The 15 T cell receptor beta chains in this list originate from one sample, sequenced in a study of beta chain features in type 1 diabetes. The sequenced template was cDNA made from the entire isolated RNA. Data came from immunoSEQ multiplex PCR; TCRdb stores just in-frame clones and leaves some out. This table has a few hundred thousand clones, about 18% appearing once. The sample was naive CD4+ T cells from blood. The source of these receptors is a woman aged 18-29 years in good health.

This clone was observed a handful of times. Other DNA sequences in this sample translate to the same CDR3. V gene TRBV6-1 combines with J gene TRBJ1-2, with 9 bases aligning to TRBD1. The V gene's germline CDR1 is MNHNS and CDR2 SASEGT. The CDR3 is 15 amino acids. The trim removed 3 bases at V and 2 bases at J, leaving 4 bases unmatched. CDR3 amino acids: CASSEPGQGNYGYTF. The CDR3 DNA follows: TGTGCCAGCAGTGAGCCTGGACAGGGGAACTATGGCTACACCTTC.

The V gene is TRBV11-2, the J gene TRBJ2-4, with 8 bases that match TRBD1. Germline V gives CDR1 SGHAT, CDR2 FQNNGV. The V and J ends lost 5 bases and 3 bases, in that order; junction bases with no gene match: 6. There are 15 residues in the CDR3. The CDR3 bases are TGTGCCAGCAGCCCCTGGACAGGGAGCAAAAACATTCAGTACTTC. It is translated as CASSPWTGSKNIQYF.

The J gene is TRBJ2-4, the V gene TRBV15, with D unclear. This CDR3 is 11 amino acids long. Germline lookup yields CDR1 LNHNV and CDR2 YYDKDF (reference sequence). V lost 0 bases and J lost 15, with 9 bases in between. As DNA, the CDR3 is TGTGCCACCAGCAGAGATACCTGCGGGTACTTC. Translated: CATSRDTCGYF.

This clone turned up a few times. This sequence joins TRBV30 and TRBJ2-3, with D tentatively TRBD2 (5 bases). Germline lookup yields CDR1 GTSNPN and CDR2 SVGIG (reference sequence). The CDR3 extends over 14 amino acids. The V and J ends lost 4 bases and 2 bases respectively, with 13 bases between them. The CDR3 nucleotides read TGTGCCTGGACACGAGGGTACCCCACAGATACGCAGTATTTT. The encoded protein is CAWTRGYPTDTQYF.

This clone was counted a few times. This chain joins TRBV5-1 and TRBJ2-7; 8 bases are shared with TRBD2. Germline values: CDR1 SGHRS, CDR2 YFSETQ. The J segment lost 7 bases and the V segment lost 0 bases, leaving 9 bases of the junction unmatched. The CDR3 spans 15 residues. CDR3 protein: CASSLETSGIREQYF. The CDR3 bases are TGCGCCAGCAGCTTGGAAACTAGCGGCATCAGGGAGCAGTACTTC.

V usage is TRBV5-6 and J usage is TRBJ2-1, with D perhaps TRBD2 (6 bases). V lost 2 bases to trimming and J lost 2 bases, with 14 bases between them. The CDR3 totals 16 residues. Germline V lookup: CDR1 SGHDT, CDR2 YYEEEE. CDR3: CASSFPWGDTYNEQFF. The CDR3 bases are TGTGCCAGCAGCTTCCCTTGGGGGGATACCTACAATGAGCAGTTCTTC.

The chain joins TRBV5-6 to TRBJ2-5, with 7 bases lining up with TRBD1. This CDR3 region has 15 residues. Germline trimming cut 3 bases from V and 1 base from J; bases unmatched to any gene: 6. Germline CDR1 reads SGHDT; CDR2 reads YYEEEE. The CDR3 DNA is TGTGCCAGCAGCTACGGACAGGCCCCCCAAGAGACCCAGTACTTC. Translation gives CASSYGQAPQETQYF.

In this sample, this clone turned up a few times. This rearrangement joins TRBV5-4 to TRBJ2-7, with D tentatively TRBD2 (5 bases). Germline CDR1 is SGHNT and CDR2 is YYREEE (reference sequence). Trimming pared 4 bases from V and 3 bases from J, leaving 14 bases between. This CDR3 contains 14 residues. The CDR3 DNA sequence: TGTGCCAGCAGCCGAGGACTGGAAAACTACGAGCAGTACTTC. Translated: CASSRGLENYEQYF.

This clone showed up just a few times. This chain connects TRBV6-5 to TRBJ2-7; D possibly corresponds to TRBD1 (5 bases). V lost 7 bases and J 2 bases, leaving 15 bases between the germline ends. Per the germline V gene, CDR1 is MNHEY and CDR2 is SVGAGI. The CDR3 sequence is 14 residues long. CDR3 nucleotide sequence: TGTGCCAGCATAGACAGTCTTGGAGCCTACGAGCAGTACTTC. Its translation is CASIDSLGAYEQYF.

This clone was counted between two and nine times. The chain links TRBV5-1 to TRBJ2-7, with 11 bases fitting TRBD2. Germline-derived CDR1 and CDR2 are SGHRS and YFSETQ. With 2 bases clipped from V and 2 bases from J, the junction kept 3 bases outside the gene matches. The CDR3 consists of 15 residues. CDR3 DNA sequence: TGCGCCAGCAGCTTTACGACTAGCGGGACCTACGAGCAGTACTTC. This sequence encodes CASSFTTSGTYEQYF.

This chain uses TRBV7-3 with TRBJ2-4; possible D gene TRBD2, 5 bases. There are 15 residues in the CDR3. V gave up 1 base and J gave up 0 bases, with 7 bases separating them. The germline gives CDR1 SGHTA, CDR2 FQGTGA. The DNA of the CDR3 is TGTGCCAGCAGCTTAAGCGGACTAGCCAAAAACATTCAGTACTTC. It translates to CASSLSGLAKNIQYF. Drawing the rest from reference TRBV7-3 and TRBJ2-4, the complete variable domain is GAGVSQTPSNKVTEKGKYVELRCDPISGHTALYWYRQSLGQGPEFLIYFQGTGAADDSGLPNDRFFAVRPEGSVSTLKIQRTERGDSAVYLCASSLSGLAKNIQYFGAGTRLSVL.

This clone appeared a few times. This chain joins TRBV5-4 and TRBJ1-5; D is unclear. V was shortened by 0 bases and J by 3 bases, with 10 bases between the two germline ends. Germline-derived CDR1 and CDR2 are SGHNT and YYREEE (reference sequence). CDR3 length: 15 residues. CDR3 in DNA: TGTGCCAGCAGCTTGGGCGGGAACGTCAATCAGCCCCAGCATTTT. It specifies CASSLGGNVNQPQHF.

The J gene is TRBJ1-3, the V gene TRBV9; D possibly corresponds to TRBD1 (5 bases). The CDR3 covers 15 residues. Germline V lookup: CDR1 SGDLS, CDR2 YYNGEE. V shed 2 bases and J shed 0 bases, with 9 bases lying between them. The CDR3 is CASSVGLDSGNTIYF. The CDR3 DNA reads TGTGCCAGCAGCGTGGGACTCGACTCTGGAAACACCATATATTTT.

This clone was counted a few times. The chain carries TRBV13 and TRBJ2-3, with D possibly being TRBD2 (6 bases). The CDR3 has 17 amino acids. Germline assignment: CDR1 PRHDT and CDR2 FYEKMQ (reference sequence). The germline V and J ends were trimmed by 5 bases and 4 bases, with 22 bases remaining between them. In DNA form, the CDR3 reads TGTGCCAGCAGCAGACGACCGGGATCTAGCGTTGCAGATACGCAGTATTTT. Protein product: CASSRRPGSSVADTQYF. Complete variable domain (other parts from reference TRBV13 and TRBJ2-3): AAGVIQSPRHLIKEKRETATLKCYPIPRHDTVYWYQQGPGQDPQFLISFYEKMQSDKGSIPDRFSAQQFSDYHSELNMSSLELGDSALYFCASSRRPGSSVADTQYFGPGTRLTVL.

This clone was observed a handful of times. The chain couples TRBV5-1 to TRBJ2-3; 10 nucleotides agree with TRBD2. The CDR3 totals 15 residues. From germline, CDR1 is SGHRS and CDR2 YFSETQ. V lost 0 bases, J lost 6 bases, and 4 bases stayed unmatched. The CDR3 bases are TGCGCCAGCAGCTTGGTCGCACTAGCGGGGGATACGCAGTATTTT. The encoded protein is CASSLVALAGDTQYF.